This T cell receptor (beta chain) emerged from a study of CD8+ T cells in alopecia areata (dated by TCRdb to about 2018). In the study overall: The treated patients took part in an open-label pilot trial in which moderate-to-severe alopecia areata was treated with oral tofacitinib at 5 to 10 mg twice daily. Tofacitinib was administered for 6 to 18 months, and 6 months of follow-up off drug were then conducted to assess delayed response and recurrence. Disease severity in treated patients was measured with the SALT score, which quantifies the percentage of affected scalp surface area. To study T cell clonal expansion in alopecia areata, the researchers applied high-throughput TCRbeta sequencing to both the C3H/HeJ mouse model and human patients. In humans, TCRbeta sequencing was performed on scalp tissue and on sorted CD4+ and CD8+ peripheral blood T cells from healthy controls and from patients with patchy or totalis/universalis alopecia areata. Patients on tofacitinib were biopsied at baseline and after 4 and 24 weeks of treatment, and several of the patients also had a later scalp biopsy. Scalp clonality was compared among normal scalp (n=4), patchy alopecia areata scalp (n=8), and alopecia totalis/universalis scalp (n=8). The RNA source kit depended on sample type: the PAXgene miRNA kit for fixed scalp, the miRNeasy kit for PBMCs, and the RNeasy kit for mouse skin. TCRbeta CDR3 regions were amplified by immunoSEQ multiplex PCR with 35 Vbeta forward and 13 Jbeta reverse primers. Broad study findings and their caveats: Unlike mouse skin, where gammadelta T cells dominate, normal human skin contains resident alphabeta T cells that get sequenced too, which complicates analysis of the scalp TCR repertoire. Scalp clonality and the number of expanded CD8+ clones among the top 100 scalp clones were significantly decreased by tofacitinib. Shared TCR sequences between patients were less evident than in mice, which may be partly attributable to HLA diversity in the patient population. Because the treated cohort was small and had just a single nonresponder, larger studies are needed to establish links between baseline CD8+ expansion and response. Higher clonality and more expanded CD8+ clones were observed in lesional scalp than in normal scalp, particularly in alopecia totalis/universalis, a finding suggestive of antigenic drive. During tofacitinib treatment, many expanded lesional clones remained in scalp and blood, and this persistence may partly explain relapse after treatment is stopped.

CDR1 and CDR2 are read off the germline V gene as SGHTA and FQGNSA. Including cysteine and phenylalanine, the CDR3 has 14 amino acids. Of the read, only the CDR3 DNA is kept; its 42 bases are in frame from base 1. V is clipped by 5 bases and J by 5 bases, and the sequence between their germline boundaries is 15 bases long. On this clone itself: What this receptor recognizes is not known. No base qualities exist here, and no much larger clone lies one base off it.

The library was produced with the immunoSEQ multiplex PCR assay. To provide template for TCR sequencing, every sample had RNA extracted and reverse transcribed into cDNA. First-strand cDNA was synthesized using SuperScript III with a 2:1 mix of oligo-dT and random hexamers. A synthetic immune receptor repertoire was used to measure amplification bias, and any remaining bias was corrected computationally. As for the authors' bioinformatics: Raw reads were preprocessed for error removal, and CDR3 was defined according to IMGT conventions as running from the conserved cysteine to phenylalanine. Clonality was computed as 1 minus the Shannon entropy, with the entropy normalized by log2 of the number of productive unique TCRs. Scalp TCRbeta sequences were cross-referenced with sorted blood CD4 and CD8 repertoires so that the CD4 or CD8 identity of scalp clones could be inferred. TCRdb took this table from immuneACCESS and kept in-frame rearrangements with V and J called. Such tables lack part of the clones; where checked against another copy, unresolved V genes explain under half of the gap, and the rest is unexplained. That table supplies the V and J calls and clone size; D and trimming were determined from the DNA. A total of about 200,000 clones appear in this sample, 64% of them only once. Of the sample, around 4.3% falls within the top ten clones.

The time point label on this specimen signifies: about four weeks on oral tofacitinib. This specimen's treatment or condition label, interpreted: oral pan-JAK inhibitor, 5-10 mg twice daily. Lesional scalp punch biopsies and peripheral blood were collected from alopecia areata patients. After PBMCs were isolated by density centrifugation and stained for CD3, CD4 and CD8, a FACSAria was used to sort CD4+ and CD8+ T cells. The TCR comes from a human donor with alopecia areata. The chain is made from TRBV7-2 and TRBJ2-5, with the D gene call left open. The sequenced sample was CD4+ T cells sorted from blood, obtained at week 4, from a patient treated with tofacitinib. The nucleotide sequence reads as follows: TGTGCCAGCAGCGTCATAGTAGGCCCCGAGACCCAGTACTTC. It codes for CASSVIVGPETQYF. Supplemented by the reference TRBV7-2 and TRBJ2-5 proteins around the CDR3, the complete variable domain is GAGVSQSPSNKVTEKGKDVELRCDPISGHTALYWYRQSLGQGLEFLIYFQGNSAPDKSGLPSDRFSAERTGGSVSTLTIQRTQQEDSAVYLCASSVIVGPETQYFGPGTRLLVL.